The 11 T cell receptor beta chains reported below all come from one sample, sequenced in a study of cytomegalovirus exposure and HLA in healthy donors. Both 60 Vbeta primers and 13 Jbeta primers went into the PCR. The data were produced by immunoSEQ multiplex PCR, yet TCRdb's version contains in-frame clones alone and is incomplete. The sample includes approximately 93,000 clones, more than 55% of them seen just once. The specimen sequenced was PBMCs. The receptors here all came from a boy between 10 and 17 years old in good health and CMV-seropositive.

The gene calls are TRBV5-6 and TRBJ2-3; possible D gene TRBD2, 6 bases. This CDR3 is built from 16 residues. Germline V CDR1 and CDR2: SGHDT, YYEEEE. The ends were cut back, 0 bases at V and 7 bases at J, with 18 bases in the middle. In DNA, the CDR3 is TGTGCCAGCAGCTTGGGACTAGTTCTTTCTCAGAATACGCAGTATTTT. It is translated as CASSLGLVLSQNTQYF.

The chain couples TRBV9 to TRBJ2-1; 7 bases are a match to TRBD2. Unmatched junction bases numbered 4, after V lost 0 bases and J lost 1 base. This CDR3 contains 16 residues. The V gene's germline CDR1 is SGDLS and CDR2 YYNGEE. Here the CDR3 DNA reads TGTGCCAGCAGCGTAGTCGGCGGGAGATCCTACAATGAGCAGTTCTTC. Its translation is CASSVVGGRSYNEQFF.

This clone appeared a few times. The chain joins TRBV4-3 to TRBJ1-4, with a tentative D call TRBD1 (6 bases). Trimming removed 4 bases from V and 7 bases from J, with 19 bases in between. The germline V gene encodes CDR1 LGHNA and CDR2 YSLEER. CDR3 length: 16 residues. The CDR3 here is CASSPSWQGWREKLFF. Here the CDR3 DNA reads TGCGCCAGCAGCCCAAGTTGGCAGGGGTGGCGTGAAAAACTGTTTTTT.

The chain joins TRBV25-1 to TRBJ1-4; the D gene is possibly TRBD1 (6 bases). V shed 2 bases and J shed 1 base, with 11 bases lying between them. The CDR3 contains 16 residues. CDR1 and CDR2 (germline): MGHDK, SYGVNS. CDR3 coding DNA: TGTGCCAGCAGTGAACCACGGACAGTAACTAATGAAAAACTGTTTTTT. Amino acid sequence: CASSEPRTVTNEKLFF.

CDR3 nucleotides: TGTGCCAGCAACACCGCTGGCACAGATACGCAGTATTTT. Its protein is CASNTAGTDTQYF. The chain uses TRBV5-4 and TRBJ2-3, with no clear D. Germline V gene data show CDR1 as SGHNT and CDR2 as YYREEE (reference sequence). The CDR3 has 13 amino acids. Trimming shortened V by 6 bases and J by 1 base, and 9 bases separated the two germline ends. Variable domain in full (rest from reference TRBV5-4 and TRBJ2-3): ETGVTQSPTHLIKTRGQQVTLRCSSQSGHNTVSWYQQALGQGPQFIFQYYREEENGRGNFPPRFSGLQFPNYSSELNVNALELDDSALYLCASNTAGTDTQYFGPGTRLTVL.

The chain uses TRBV9 and TRBJ1-4; 8 nucleotides match TRBD1. CDR1 and CDR2 from the germline V gene are SGDLS and YYNGEE. The ends lost 4 bases at V and 6 bases at J; junction bases unmatched: 2. The CDR3 extends over 13 amino acids. CDR3 bases: TGTGCCAGCAGCCCGACAGGGGATGAAAAACTGTTTTTT. This encodes CASSPTGDEKLFF.

V usage is TRBV7-3 and J usage is TRBJ2-6, with 7 bases that match TRBD1. Germline V gene sequence: CDR1 SGHTA, CDR2 FQGTGA. With 4 bases clipped from V and 4 bases from J, the junction kept 4 bases outside the gene matches. The CDR3 length is 15 residues. CDR3 in DNA: TGTGCCAGCAGCTCCGGACAGGTGGGGGCCAACGTCCTGACTTTC. Amino acid sequence: CASSSGQVGANVLTF.

The J gene is TRBJ2-1, the V gene TRBV6-5; 8 bases line up with TRBD2. The CDR3 is made up of 16 amino acids. Trimming at V came to 2 bases and at J to 0 bases, leaving 3 bases not matched to a gene. Germline V lookup: CDR1 MNHEY, CDR2 SVGAGI. CDR3 DNA sequence: TGTGCCAGCAGTTACCCCGGGAGGGCCTCCTACAATGAGCAGTTCTTC. Residues: CASSYPGRASYNEQFF.

J is TRBJ1-1 and V is TRBV28; D uncertain. The V end was cut by 5 bases, the J end by 8 bases, with 15 bases between. CDR3 length: 13 amino acids. CDR1 and CDR2 (germline): MDHEN, SYDVKM. The CDR3 loop is CASSPRPLGEAFF. In DNA, the CDR3 is TGTGCCAGCAGTCCGAGACCCCTCGGGGAAGCTTTCTTT.

The rearrangement joins TRBV6-5 to TRBJ1-1, with TRBD1 as a possible D gene (5 bases). The CDR3 has 12 amino acids. CDR1 and CDR2 from the germline V gene are MNHEY and SVGAGI. V dropped 6 bases and J dropped 1 base, with 6 bases sitting between them. The CDR3 DNA sequence: TGTGCCAGCAGCAGGGAGAACACTGAAGCTTTCTTT. Residues: CASSRENTEAFF.

The chain couples TRBV5-1 to TRBJ2-7; 8 bases map to TRBD1. Trimming removed 2 bases from V and 5 bases from J; junction bases left unmatched: 6. The CDR3 has 14 amino acids. Germline CDR1 and CDR2: SGHRS and YFSETQ. The CDR3 loop reads CASSFDRGFNEQYF. The CDR3 DNA follows: TGCGCCAGCAGCTTTGACAGGGGATTCAACGAGCAGTACTTC.